Following are 31 T cell receptor beta chains from one sample sequenced in a study of T cells after yellow fever vaccination. TCRdb recomputed calls from the 5' RACE reads with MiXCR, one row per CDR3 protein. The table includes about 300,000 distinct CDR3 sequences, about 4% detected once. The sample consisted of PBMCs, taken 5 days after the yellow fever booster vaccination. The receptors originated from a young man who received the YFV17D yellow fever vaccine.

The V call is TRBV25-1, the J call TRBJ1-1; a weak D match, TRBD1 (5 bases). The CDR3 covers 13 residues. V lost 6 bases to trimming and J lost 1 base, with 9 bases between them. The V gene's germline CDR1 is MGHDK and CDR2 SYGVNS. CDR3: CASRTDQNTEAFF. For the CDR3, the DNA is TGTGCCAGCAGGACAGACCAGAACACTGAAGCTTTCTTT.

J is TRBJ2-2 and V is TRBV11-2, with 8 bases that match TRBD2. The ends lost 5 bases at V and 7 bases at J; junction bases unmatched: 12. CDR1 is SGHAT, CDR2 FQNNGV, per germline. The CDR3 spans 16 residues. CDR3 DNA sequence: TGTGCCAGCAGCCACAACGGGGGGGCCTGGGGCGGGGAGCTGTTTTTT. Amino acids: CASSHNGGAWGGELFF.

The J gene is TRBJ1-1, the V gene TRBV4-3, with a tentative D call TRBD1 (5 bases). Germline-derived CDR1 and CDR2 are LGHNA and YSLEER. This CDR3 has 14 residues. Trimming stripped 0 bases from V and 5 bases from J, with 10 bases between. The DNA of the CDR3 is TGCGCCAGCAGCCAAGAACCGGGGGGAACTGAAGCTTTCTTT. This encodes CASSQEPGGTEAFF.

This clonotype was observed a handful of times. V gene TRBV11-2 combines with J gene TRBJ2-3; 10 bases line up with TRBD2. Germline-derived CDR1 and CDR2 are SGHAT and FQNNGV. J was trimmed by 3 bases and V by 5 bases; bases with no gene match: 11. This CDR3 has 17 residues. DNA of the CDR3: TGTGCCAGCAGCCCGCGAGGGGCTAGCGGGGGAACAGATACGCAGTATTTT. Protein sequence: CASSPRGASGGTDTQYF.

The genes are TRBV4-3 and TRBJ2-4; D may be TRBD2 (5 bases). With 0 bases removed from V and 6 bases from J, the gap between germline ends came to 12 bases. The CDR3 sequence is 15 residues long. Germline V lookup: CDR1 LGHNA, CDR2 YSLEER. This CDR3 reads CASSQDRGDGNIQYF. The CDR3 bases are TGCGCCAGCAGCCAAGATCGGGGTGACGGAAACATTCAGTACTTC.

This clonotype was recorded many times. The rearrangement links TRBV29-1 to TRBJ1-1; 8 bases match TRBD1. The J segment lost 3 bases and the V segment lost 6 bases, leaving 3 bases of the junction unmatched. The CDR3 is made up of 12 amino acids. The germline gives CDR1 SQVTM, CDR2 ANQGSEA. The CDR3 DNA sequence: TGCAGCGTGGACAGGGTGGACACTGAAGCTTTCTTT. It translates to CSVDRVDTEAFF.

This rearrangement joins TRBV5-1 to TRBJ2-5; 7 bases are shared with TRBD2. Germline V lookup: CDR1 SGHRS, CDR2 YFSETQ. The CDR3 extends over 15 amino acids. The V segment lost 0 bases and the J segment 1 base; nucleotides outside the gene matches: 3. The CDR3 bases are TGCGCCAGCAGCTTGGAGGCTAGCGGCCAAGAGACCCAGTACTTC. Its translation: CASSLEASGQETQYF.

This chain uses TRBV5-4 with TRBJ2-1; no reliable D call. Trimming shortened V by 6 bases and J by 4 bases, and 8 bases separated the two germline ends. CDR1 is SGHNT and CDR2 is YYREEE in the germline V gene (reference sequence). This CDR3 has 12 residues. DNA of the CDR3: TGTGCCAGCAATGAGGATTACAATGAGCAGTTCTTC. Protein: CASNEDYNEQFF.

This clonotype was counted only a few times. The chain has TRBV6-5 and TRBJ2-5; D remains unclear. CDR1 and CDR2 (germline): MNHEY, SVGAGI. V was shortened by 2 bases and J by 5 bases, with 9 bases between the two germline ends. The CDR3 sequence is 13 residues long. Here the CDR3 reads CASSYISEETQYF. The CDR3 DNA sequence: TGTGCCAGCAGTTACATCAGCGAGGAGACCCAGTACTTC.

V usage is TRBV27 and J usage is TRBJ1-6; D not certain. The CDR3 runs to 13 residues. Looked up from germline, CDR1 is MNHEY and CDR2 is SMNVEV (reference sequence). V gave up 3 bases and J gave up 5 bases, with 5 bases separating them. The CDR3 region has the DNA TGTGCCAGCAGTTTCTTCAATAATTCACCCCTCCACTTT. Its translation is CASSFFNNSPLHF.

Ten or more counts support this clonotype. This chain joins TRBV4-1 and TRBJ2-4; a weak D match, TRBD1 (6 bases). Germline CDR1 is MGHRA and CDR2 is YSYEKL. CDR3 size: 14 residues. V was trimmed by 1 base and J by 6 bases, leaving 10 bases between them. In DNA form, the CDR3 reads TGCGCCAGCAGCCAAGCAGGGGTTACAAACATTCAGTACTTC. This translates into CASSQAGVTNIQYF.

The rearrangement joins TRBV6-2 or TRBV6-3 to TRBJ2-5; no clear D gene. The length of the CDR3 is 12 residues. The germline V gene encodes CDR1 MNHEY and CDR2 SVGEGT. V was clipped by 2 bases and J by 7 bases, with 8 bases between them. CDR3: CASSYGYGTQYF. CDR3 sequence (DNA): TGTGCCAGCAGTTACGGTTACGGGACCCAGTACTTC.

This clonotype was found a few times. CDR3 sequence: CASSLTSTDPNEKLFF. In DNA form, the CDR3 reads TGCGCCAGCAGCTTGACCTCGACGGACCCTAATGAAAAACTGTTTTTT. The chain joins TRBV5-1 to TRBJ1-4; D remains unclear. Trimming stripped 1 base from V and 3 bases from J, with 13 bases between. The CDR3 length is 16 residues. The V gene's germline CDR1 is SGHRS and CDR2 YFSETQ.

This clonotype appeared many times. The V gene is TRBV5-1, the J gene TRBJ2-4; D is perhaps TRBD1 or TRBD2 (5 bases each). The V end lost 4 bases, the J end lost 8 bases, and 19 bases lay between the germline ends. CDR3 length: 15 amino acids. The V gene's germline CDR1 is SGHRS and CDR2 YFSETQ. This chain's CDR3 is CASSILGAGGDIQYF. DNA for the CDR3: TGCGCCAGCAGCATCCTAGGGGCCGGAGGAGACATTCAGTACTTC.

The chain is built from TRBV5-1 and TRBJ2-3; 16 bases align to TRBD2. Looked up from germline, CDR1 is SGHRS and CDR2 is YFSETQ. Trimming at V came to 2 bases and at J to 7 bases, leaving 10 bases not matched to a gene. This CDR3 has 18 residues. The CDR3 DNA is TGCGCCAGCAGCTTATCCGGGACTAGCGGGGGGGCTAGGAATACGCAGTATTTT. It translates to CASSLSGTSGGARNTQYF. Using reference TRBV5-1 and TRBJ2-3 for the parts outside the CDR3, the full variable domain is KAGVTQTPRYLIKTRGQQVTLSCSPISGHRSVSWYQQTPGQGLQFLFEYFSETQRNKGNFPGRFSGRQFSNSRSEMNVSTLELGDSALYLCASSLSGTSGGARNTQYFGPGTRLTVL.

The CDR3 loop reads CSASRLGEGTSYNEQFF. The CDR3, as DNA: TGCAGTGCTAGTCGTCTAGGGGAGGGGACCTCCTACAATGAGCAGTTCTTC. The genes are TRBV20-1 and TRBJ2-1; 7 bases match TRBD2. The ends lost 3 bases at V and 0 bases at J; junction bases unmatched: 11. This CDR3 has 17 residues. Looked up from germline, CDR1 is DFQATT and CDR2 is SNEGSKA (reference sequence).

The CDR3 region is CASSYSETAYEQYF. Here the CDR3 DNA reads TGTGCCAGCAGTTACTCCGAGACAGCTTACGAGCAGTACTTC. This rearrangement joins TRBV6-5 to TRBJ2-7, with a possible D match to TRBD1 (5 bases). V shed 0 bases and J shed 4 bases, with 10 bases lying between them. The germline V gene has CDR1 MNHEY and CDR2 SVGAGI. CDR3 length: 14 amino acids.

This chain joins TRBV7-9 and TRBJ1-1; D gene uncertain. Germline V lookup: CDR1 SEHNR, CDR2 FQNEAQ (reference sequence). Trimming stripped 11 bases from V and 5 bases from J, with 15 bases between. This CDR3 is 12 amino acids long. The CDR3 DNA follows: TGTGCCCACCACGGGCCGCGGACTGAAGCTTTCTTT. Its translation is CAHHGPRTEAFF. The full variable domain, its missing parts supplied by reference TRBV7-9 and TRBJ1-1, is DTGVSQNPRHKITKRGQNVTFRCDPISEHNRLYWYRQTLGQGPEFLTYFQNEAQLEKSRLLSDRFSAERPKGSFSTLEIQRTEQGDSAMYLCAHHGPRTEAFFGQGTRLTVV.

This clonotype has a handful of counts. V is TRBV19 and J is TRBJ1-2; D not resolved. Germline CDR1 LNHDA, CDR2 SQIVND (reference sequence). This CDR3 region has 16 residues. V lost 0 bases, J lost 7 bases, and 18 bases lay in between. This chain's CDR3 is CASSIDPSGTVSGYTF. DNA for the CDR3: TGTGCCAGTAGTATAGATCCTTCAGGAACGGTTTCTGGCTACACCTTC. Full variable domain (remainder filled in from reference TRBV19 and TRBJ1-2): DGGITQSPKYLFRKEGQNVTLSCEQNLNHDAMYWYRQDPGQGLRLIYYSQIVNDFQKGDIAEGYSVSREKKESFPLTVTSAQKNPTAFYLCASSIDPSGTVSGYTFGSGTRLTVV.

This clonotype was seen a few times. V usage is TRBV11-2 and J usage is TRBJ2-5, with 8 positions matching TRBD2. The J segment lost 6 bases and the V segment lost 6 bases, leaving 6 bases of the junction unmatched. The CDR3 extends over 13 amino acids. From germline, CDR1 is SGHAT and CDR2 FQNNGV. The CDR3 here is CASRTGGGKTQYF. In DNA, the CDR3 is TGTGCCAGCAGAACCGGGGGGGGGAAGACCCAGTACTTC.

This clonotype was found a few times. This rearrangement joins TRBV10-3 to TRBJ1-2, with D possibly matching TRBD1 (5 bases). The germline V gene encodes CDR1 ENHRY and CDR2 SYGVKD. V was clipped by 4 bases and J by 1 base, with 7 bases between them. The CDR3 is 13 amino acids. The CDR3: CAISGQGNYGYTF. DNA for the CDR3: TGTGCCATCAGTGGGCAGGGTAACTATGGCTACACCTTC.

This clonotype was seen only a few times. This CDR3 reads CASSLDPTGRRPEAFF. The CDR3 bases are TGTGCCAGCAGCTTAGACCCGACAGGGCGAAGACCTGAAGCTTTCTTT. The genes are TRBV7-9 and TRBJ1-1, with 7 nucleotides matching TRBD1. The junction had 11 bases not matched to a gene; V was cut back by 1 base and J by 6 bases. CDR3 size: 16 residues. Germline assignment: CDR1 SEHNR and CDR2 FQNEAQ (reference sequence).

The table lists this clonotype with a few counts. The chain links TRBV5-1 to TRBJ2-7; the match to TRBD2 covers 7 bases. J gave up 0 bases and V 7 bases, and 10 bases lay outside the gene matches. CDR1 and CDR2 from the germline V gene are SGHRS and YFSETQ. CDR3 length: 15 residues. CDR3 in amino acids: CASATPAGSSYEQYF. CDR3 coding DNA: TGCGCCAGCGCAACCCCAGCGGGAAGCTCCTACGAGCAGTACTTC.

In this sample, this clonotype turned up many times. This chain uses TRBV3-1 with TRBJ1-6; D call uncertain. CDR1 is LGHDT, CDR2 YNNKEL, per germline (reference sequence). The CDR3 runs 15 residues. V was trimmed by 0 bases and J by 4 bases, leaving 7 bases between them. The CDR3 here is CASSQDPGYNSPLHF. For the CDR3, the DNA is TGTGCCAGCAGCCAAGACCCAGGTTATAATTCACCCCTCCACTTT.

The V call is TRBV18, the J call TRBJ1-1; D call uncertain. CDR1 and CDR2 from the germline V gene are KGHSH and LQKENI. The V gene lost 4 bases and the J gene lost 1 base, with 10 bases spanning the gap. The CDR3 loop spans 14 amino acids. DNA for the CDR3: TGTGCCAGCTCACGGGAGTCAGGGAACACTGAAGCTTTCTTT. It codes for CASSRESGNTEAFF.

The sample holds many counts of this clonotype. V is TRBV3-1 and J is TRBJ1-2, with D tentatively TRBD1 (6 bases). Trimming shortened V by 1 base and J by 6 bases, and 15 bases separated the two germline ends. From germline, CDR1 is LGHDT and CDR2 YNNKEL (reference sequence). This CDR3 has 15 amino acids. The CDR3 nucleotides are TGTGCCAGCAGCCAAGGCGGAAGGGGGTTCAATGGCTACACCTTC. This translates into CASSQGGRGFNGYTF.

The chain links TRBV27 to TRBJ2-3, with unresolved D. Trimming pared 5 bases from V and 4 bases from J, leaving 10 bases between. From germline, CDR1 is MNHEY and CDR2 SMNVEV (reference sequence). CDR3 length equals 13 residues. The CDR3 DNA sequence: TGTGCCAGCAGTGAATCATGGGCAGATACGCAGTATTTT. Protein product: CASSESWADTQYF.

This clonotype was found a few times. This chain joins TRBV7-6 and TRBJ2-7; TRBD2 agrees at 12 bases. CDR3 length equals 17 residues. V trimming: 5 bases; J trimming: 3 bases; junction bases outside the gene matches: 11. CDR1 and CDR2 from the germline V gene are SGHVS and FNYEAQ. The CDR3 DNA sequence: TGTGCCAGCAGCAAAACCAGGACTAGCGGGGACAGCTACGAGCAGTACTTC. Translating gives CASSKTRTSGDSYEQYF. The variable domain in full, with the rest retrieved from reference TRBV7-6 and TRBJ2-7, is GAGVSQSPRYKVTKRGQDVALRCDPISGHVSLYWYRQALGQGPEFLTYFNYEAQQDKSGLPNDRFSAERPEGSISTLTIQRTEQRDSAMYRCASSKTRTSGDSYEQYFGPGTRLTVT.

This clonotype came up many times. The chain combines TRBV5-1 with TRBJ1-2; D possibly corresponds to TRBD1 (6 bases). CDR3 length equals 16 residues. V was clipped by 1 base and J by 9 bases, with 22 bases between them. The germline V gene encodes CDR1 SGHRS and CDR2 YFSETQ. The chain's CDR3 is CASSLSGGTDPTSYTF. Here the CDR3 DNA reads TGCGCCAGCAGCTTGTCCGGGGGCACCGACCCCACGAGCTACACCTTC. The whole variable domain, remainder taken from reference TRBV5-1 and TRBJ1-2, is KAGVTQTPRYLIKTRGQQVTLSCSPISGHRSVSWYQQTPGQGLQFLFEYFSETQRNKGNFPGRFSGRQFSNSRSEMNVSTLELGDSALYLCASSLSGGTDPTSYTFGSGTRLTVV.

Many counts were recorded for this clonotype. The gene calls are TRBV7-9 and TRBJ2-7; D is unresolved. Germline lookup yields CDR1 SEHNR and CDR2 FQNEAQ (reference sequence). V dropped 4 bases and J dropped 3 bases, with 10 bases sitting between them. This CDR3 is 13 amino acids long. The CDR3 DNA sequence: TGTGCCAGCAGCTCCGGCAGGTTCTACGAGCAGTACTTC. It yields the protein CASSSGRFYEQYF.

This clonotype was counted at least ten times. The CDR3 DNA reads TGTGCCAGCAGCGTCTCCGGGACAGCGGCCTACAATGAGCAGTTCTTC. Translating it yields CASSVSGTAAYNEQFF. The gene calls are TRBV9 and TRBJ2-1; 7 bases line up with TRBD1. Looked up from germline, CDR1 is SGDLS and CDR2 is YYNGEE. CDR3 size: 16 residues. V trimming: 2 bases; J trimming: 2 bases; junction bases outside the gene matches: 7.